One and the same sample provided the 19 T cell receptor beta chains below, sequenced in a study of T-cell reconstitution after alpha-beta-depleted transplantation in children. Molecular barcoding with unique molecular identifiers was used for the TCRbeta library. TCRdb called the PCR reads again in MiXCR, with one record for every CDR3 protein. Of fewer than 550,000 distinct CDR3 sequences listed, about an eighth are singletons. The sample in question was PBMCs, mostly from graft donor cells, obtained 180 days after TCRalphabeta/CD19-depleted stem cell transplant. The receptors originated from a female patient younger than 10 who had a stem cell transplant for aplastic anemia, so the T cells may come from the graft donor.

This clonotype was detected only a few times. The chain employs TRBV28 and TRBJ2-7, with 7 bases aligning to TRBD1. This CDR3 region has 16 residues. The germline CDR1 and CDR2 sequences are MDHEN and SYDVKM. With 2 bases clipped from V and 0 bases from J, the junction kept 7 bases outside the gene matches. The CDR3 loop is CASSLLPGQDSYEQYF. CDR3 nucleotide sequence: TGTGCCAGCAGTTTACTTCCAGGACAGGACTCCTACGAGCAGTACTTC.

In its sample, this clonotype was seen many times. The V call is TRBV29-1, the J call TRBJ2-3; possible D gene TRBD1, 5 bases. The V and J ends lost 4 bases and 2 bases respectively, with 7 bases between them. Germline-derived CDR1 and CDR2 are SQVTM and ANQGSEA. The CDR3 runs to 12 residues. CDR3 nucleotide sequence: TGCAGCGTTGTAGGGGACACAGATACGCAGTATTTT. It encodes CSVVGDTDTQYF.

The chain has TRBV7-6 and TRBJ2-3; 7 nucleotides match TRBD2. V was clipped by 1 base and J by 9 bases; unmatched bases: 13. Per the germline V gene, CDR1 is SGHVS and CDR2 is FNYEAQ. This CDR3 region has 16 residues. CDR3 residues: CASSLGLADPLGTQYF. CDR3 in DNA: TGTGCCAGCAGCTTAGGGCTAGCGGACCCTTTAGGAACGCAGTATTTT.

This clonotype has more than one count but fewer than ten. The chain links TRBV12-3 or TRBV12-4 to TRBJ2-2; D is uncertain. V was cut by 2 bases and J by 7 bases, with 11 bases left in between. CDR3 size: 14 residues. CDR3 region: CASSLRRHFGELFF. The CDR3 DNA sequence: TGTGCCAGCAGTTTACGCCGACATTTCGGGGAGCTGTTTTTT.

V is TRBV7-2 and J is TRBJ2-1; 7 bases match TRBD2. With V trimmed by 5 bases and J by 2 bases, 6 bases remained unmatched. The germline V gene has CDR1 SGHTA and CDR2 FQGNSA. This CDR3 has 15 amino acids. CDR3 nucleotide sequence: TGTGCCAGCAGCAGAGGGAGGGAGGCCTACAATGAGCAGTTCTTC. Translation: CASSRGREAYNEQFF.

This clonotype came up many times. This sequence joins TRBV6-1 and TRBJ1-6; D remains unclear. CDR1 and CDR2 from the germline V gene are MNHNS and SASEGT. V lost 0 bases and J 4 bases, leaving 16 bases between the germline ends. The length of the CDR3 is 18 residues. The CDR3 loop is CASSEAALTSGYNSPLHF. In DNA, the CDR3 is TGTGCCAGCAGTGAAGCAGCCCTCACGTCAGGATATAATTCACCCCTCCACTTT.

This clonotype was counted between two and nine times. CDR3 loop: CASSRERSNEKLFF. CDR3 bases: TGTGCCAGCAGCCGAGAAAGATCTAATGAAAAACTGTTTTTT. The chain joins TRBV7-2 to TRBJ1-4; D is undetermined. The CDR3 contains 14 residues. Deletions cut 5 bases from V and 3 bases from J, with 10 bases between. Germline CDR1 reads SGHTA; CDR2 reads FQGNSA.

This clonotype has more than one count but fewer than ten. The chain combines TRBV10-3 with TRBJ2-1; 11 bases line up with TRBD2. Germline-derived CDR1 and CDR2 are ENHRY and SYGVKD. V lost 8 bases and J lost 0; bases outside the gene matches: 12. The length of the CDR3 is 18 residues. The CDR3 loop is CAIPEVTSGNVSYNEQFF. The CDR3 DNA reads as TGTGCCATCCCCGAGGTGACTAGCGGGAATGTCTCCTACAATGAGCAGTTCTTC.

Many counts were recorded for this clonotype. The rearrangement uses TRBV5-1 and TRBJ2-7; D might be TRBD1 or TRBD2, each matching 6 bases. The length of the CDR3 is 13 residues. Germline V lookup: CDR1 SGHRS, CDR2 YFSETQ. V was clipped by 0 bases and J by 10 bases, with 14 bases between them. CDR3 sequence: CASSLAQGRKQYF. The CDR3 DNA is TGCGCCAGCAGCTTGGCGCAGGGGAGGAAACAGTACTTC.

This clonotype was counted a few times. The gene calls are TRBV27 and TRBJ2-2, with D possibly called TRBD1 or TRBD2 (5 bases each). The CDR3 covers 16 residues. The V gene's germline CDR1 is MNHEY and CDR2 SMNVEV (reference sequence). V lost 0 bases to trimming and J lost 1 base, with 9 bases between them. The CDR3 here is CASSLSTGLNTGELFF. The CDR3 DNA is TGTGCCAGCAGTTTATCGACGGGGCTGAACACCGGGGAGCTGTTTTTT.

The DNA for the CDR3 is TGTGCCAGCAGTCAGACAGCTTACCAAGAGACCCAGTACTTC. Translated: CASSQTAYQETQYF. The chain is built from TRBV6-1 and TRBJ2-5, with D maybe TRBD1 (5 bases). CDR1 and CDR2 from the germline V gene are MNHNS and SASEGT. CDR3 length equals 14 residues. Trimming pared 5 bases from V and 0 bases from J, leaving 10 bases between.

The sample holds many counts of this clonotype. The chain joins TRBV4-3 to TRBJ2-5, with a weak D call TRBD1 (5 bases). Germline lookup yields CDR1 LGHNA and CDR2 YSLEER. Trimming took 0 bases from V and 6 from J, leaving 8 bases between them. CDR3 size: 13 residues. The CDR3 loop reads CASSQDRTKTQYF. The CDR3 coding sequence is TGCGCCAGCAGCCAAGATAGGACAAAGACCCAGTACTTC.

This clonotype was observed a few times. The chain recombines TRBV28 with TRBJ2-1; 13 bases are a match to TRBD2. V lost 8 bases to trimming and J lost 6 bases; unmatched junction nucleotides: 13. The germline V gene has CDR1 MDHEN and CDR2 SYDVKM. The CDR3 sequence is 17 residues long. The CDR3 region has the DNA TGTGCCAGCGGGGGAACTAGCGGGAGGGCCTATTTCAATGAGCAGTTCTTC. This sequence encodes CASGGTSGRAYFNEQFF.

The chain combines TRBV20-1 with TRBJ2-1, with a tentative D call TRBD1 (6 bases). This CDR3 has 18 amino acids. Germline V gene lookup returns CDR1 DFQATT and CDR2 SNEGSKA (reference sequence). V shed 1 base and J shed 0 bases, with 19 bases lying between them. DNA for the CDR3: TGCAGTGCTAGAGGCCCCGCTACAGGGTACAGCTCCTACAATGAGCAGTTCTTC. Encoded protein: CSARGPATGYSSYNEQFF.

The chain recombines TRBV3-1 with TRBJ1-1; D unresolved. CDR3 length: 15 amino acids. Trimming shortened V by 4 bases and J by 5 bases, and 17 bases separated the two germline ends. CDR1 is LGHDT and CDR2 is YNNKEL in the germline V gene (reference sequence). DNA of the CDR3: TGTGCCAGCAGCCTGGGGAGTGGGAGGGATACTGAAGCTTTCTTT. Translation: CASSLGSGRDTEAFF.

The rearrangement uses TRBV6-5 and TRBJ1-4, with 9 bases lining up with TRBD1. This CDR3 spans 18 amino acids. The V gene's germline CDR1 is MNHEY and CDR2 SVGAGI. Trimming cost V 6 bases and J 0 bases; bases outside gene matches: 11. The CDR3 spells CASSLSFRQGATNEKLFF. DNA for the CDR3: TGTGCCAGCAGCTTATCTTTCCGACAGGGGGCAACTAATGAAAAACTGTTTTTT.

The table lists this clonotype with a few counts. The chain carries TRBV20-1 and TRBJ2-5, with D possibly matching TRBD1 (6 bases). The V and J ends lost 4 bases and 5 bases respectively, with 14 bases between them. Germline CDR1 reads DFQATT; CDR2 reads SNEGSKA (reference sequence). The CDR3 extends over 13 amino acids. The CDR3 loop is CSATPGAVETQYF. In DNA form, the CDR3 reads TGCAGTGCTACCCCAGGGGCGGTGGAGACCCAGTACTTC.

This clonotype was observed a handful of times. V usage is TRBV18 and J usage is TRBJ1-1, with 8 bases identical to TRBD1. Germline-derived CDR1 and CDR2 are KGHSH and LQKENI. The V and J ends lost 3 bases and 8 bases, in that order; junction bases with no gene match: 5. This CDR3 comprises 13 residues. CDR3 DNA: TGTGCCAGCTCACCCGGACAGGGAGAGGAAGCTTTCTTT. It is translated as CASSPGQGEEAFF.

This chain connects TRBV6-5 to TRBJ2-3; D possibly corresponds to TRBD2 (5 bases). The CDR3 has 14 amino acids. Germline V gene data show CDR1 as MNHEY and CDR2 as SVGAGI. V was shortened by 0 bases and J by 4 bases, with 8 bases between the two germline ends. The CDR3 spells CASSYSTSPDTQYF. Written as DNA, the CDR3 is TGTGCCAGCAGTTACTCAACTAGTCCAGATACGCAGTATTTT.